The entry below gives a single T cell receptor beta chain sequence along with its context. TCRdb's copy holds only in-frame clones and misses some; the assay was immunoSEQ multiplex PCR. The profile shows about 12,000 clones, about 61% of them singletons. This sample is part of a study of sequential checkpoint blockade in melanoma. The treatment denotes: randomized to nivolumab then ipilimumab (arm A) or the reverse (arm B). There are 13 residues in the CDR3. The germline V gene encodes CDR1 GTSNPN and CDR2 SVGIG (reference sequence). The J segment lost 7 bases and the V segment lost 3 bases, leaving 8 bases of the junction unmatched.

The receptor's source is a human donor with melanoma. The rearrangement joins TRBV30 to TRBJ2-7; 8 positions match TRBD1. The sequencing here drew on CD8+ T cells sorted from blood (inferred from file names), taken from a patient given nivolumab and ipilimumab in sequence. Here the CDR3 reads CAWRLGQAVEQYF. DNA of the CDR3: TGTGCCTGGAGGTTGGGACAGGCCGTGGAGCAGTACTTC.